The next 18 T cell receptor beta chains were all read from a single sample in a study of CDR3 diversity in severe acne. TCRdb reprocessed the PCR reads via MiXCR and lists one record per CDR3 protein. The data hold 84,000 or so distinct CDR3 sequences, with 45% to 55% observed a single time. Sequencing used blood. The source is a male donor in good health, serving as a control.

This chain joins TRBV11-3 and TRBJ2-7; 9 bases are shared with TRBD1. Germline V CDR1 and CDR2: SGHNT, YENEEA. J was trimmed by 3 bases and V by 1 base; bases with no gene match: 4. The CDR3 extends over 15 amino acids. CDR3 protein: CASSLGQGENYEQYF. The CDR3 DNA is TGTGCCAGCAGCTTAGGACAGGGGGAAAACTACGAGCAGTACTTC.

The rearrangement uses TRBV6-1 and TRBJ1-1, with a possible D match to TRBD1 (5 bases). This CDR3 is 14 amino acids long. The germline gives CDR1 MNHNS, CDR2 SASEGT. Trimming removed 6 bases at V and 5 bases at J, with 16 bases between. CDR3: CASSGGRVGTEAFF. The DNA for the CDR3 is TGTGCCAGCAGCGGGGGGAGGGTAGGGACTGAAGCTTTCTTT.

This clonotype was seen a handful of times. The rearrangement uses TRBV29-1 and TRBJ1-1, with D uncertain. The germline V gene has CDR1 SQVTM and CDR2 ANQGSEA. The CDR3 runs to 12 residues. V was shortened by 8 bases and J by 1 base, with 11 bases between the two germline ends. The CDR3 sequence: CSPGDTNTEAFF. DNA of the CDR3: TGCAGCCCCGGAGACACGAACACTGAAGCTTTCTTT. Based on the CDR3 plus reference TRBV29-1 and TRBJ1-1, the full variable domain is SAVISQKPSRDICQRGTSLTIQCQVDSQVTMMFWYRQQPGQSLTLIATANQGSEATYESGFVIDKFPISRPNLTFSTLTVSNMSPEDSSIYLCSPGDTNTEAFFGQGTRLTVV.

The chain links TRBV10-3 to TRBJ2-5, with 11 bases identical to TRBD1. The germline V gene encodes CDR1 ENHRY and CDR2 SYGVKD. The junction had 5 bases not matched to a gene; V was cut back by 1 base and J by 4 bases. The CDR3 sequence is 16 residues long. CDR3 bases: TGTGCCATCAGTGAGTATACCGGGACAGGGGGAGAGACCCAGTACTTC. Protein sequence: CAISEYTGTGGETQYF.

This clonotype was seen only once. This is likely a read error, given that the CDR3 carries no conserved phenylalanine or tryptophan at its end. The chain recombines TRBV19 with TRBJ2-2; D possibly corresponds to TRBD2 (5 bases). The V gene lost 5 bases and the J gene lost 5 bases, with 30 bases spanning the gap. Germline CDR1 reads LNHDA; CDR2 reads SQIVND (reference sequence). The CDR3 extends over 20 amino acids. CDR3 residues: CASSSRVPRPRSTGTGELFS. The CDR3 coding sequence is TGTGCCAGTAGTTCCCGGGTCCCTAGGCCACGGAGTACGGGGACCGGGGAGCTGTTTTCT.

This clonotype was recorded many times. The V call is TRBV12-5, the J call TRBJ2-7, with 10 bases identical to TRBD2. The CDR3 consists of 18 residues. The germline gives CDR1 LGHNT, CDR2 FRNRAP. V shed 2 bases, J shed 0 bases, and the junction held 10 bases outside the gene matches. The chain's CDR3 is CASGLRLAGARGSYEQYF. CDR3 sequence (DNA): TGTGCTAGTGGTTTGAGGCTAGCGGGAGCTCGAGGCTCCTACGAGCAGTACTTC.

The V call is TRBV27, the J call TRBJ2-1; 9 bases are a match to TRBD2. After removal of 6 bases from V and 3 bases from J, the junction contained 6 bases not matched to a gene. Germline loops: CDR1 MNHEY, CDR2 SMNVEV (reference sequence). This CDR3 is 15 amino acids long. DNA for the CDR3: TGTGCCAGCAGGGTAGCGGGAGTCGGCTACAATGAGCAGTTCTTC. This sequence encodes CASRVAGVGYNEQFF.

This clonotype was counted ten times or more. J is TRBJ1-1 and V is TRBV7-9, with TRBD1 identical over 9 bases. CDR3 length equals 15 residues. In germline, CDR1 is SEHNR, CDR2 FQNEAQ (reference sequence). V gave up 4 bases and J gave up 1 base; unmatched junction bases: 4. The CDR3: CASSSPGQGNTEAFF. The CDR3 coding sequence is TGTGCCAGCAGCTCCCCGGGACAGGGGAACACTGAAGCTTTCTTT. The full variable domain, rest sourced from reference TRBV7-9 and TRBJ1-1, is DTGVSQNPRHKITKRGQNVTFRCDPISEHNRLYWYRQTLGQGPEFLTYFQNEAQLEKSRLLSDRFSAERPKGSFSTLEIQRTEQGDSAMYLCASSSPGQGNTEAFFGQGTRLTVV.

This clonotype occurred a few times. The chain couples TRBV2 to TRBJ2-5; no firm D call. Germline values: CDR1 SNHLY, CDR2 FYNNEI. This CDR3 is 11 amino acids long. Between the trimmed V and J ends, which lost 7 bases and 0 bases, there was a span of 3 bases. The CDR3 reads CASKNQETQYF. The CDR3 nucleotides are TGTGCCAGCAAGAACCAAGAGACCCAGTACTTC.

This clonotype has at least ten counts. This chain links TRBV13 with TRBJ1-1; D perhaps matches TRBD1 (6 bases). The CDR3 spans 13 residues. The V gene's germline CDR1 is PRHDT and CDR2 FYEKMQ (reference sequence). Between the trimmed V and J ends, which lost 4 bases and 4 bases, there was a span of 10 bases. This CDR3 is CASSSGVVTEAFF. The CDR3, as DNA: TGTGCCAGCAGCTCAGGGGTGGTCACTGAAGCTTTCTTT.

This clonotype was found once. The junction shows a germline mismatch at one end, possibly a read error. The chain links TRBV28 to TRBJ1-1, with D maybe TRBD1 (5 bases). The CDR3 is 13 residues long. Germline CDR1 MDHEN, CDR2 SYDVKM. CDR3 in amino acids: CAGSFSSPKGAFF. The CDR3 DNA sequence: TGTGCCGGCAGTTTCTCCTCACCGAAGGGGGCTTTCTTT.

This clonotype was seen a handful of times. J is TRBJ2-7 and V is TRBV7-3, with 9 bases aligning to TRBD2. V was clipped by 0 bases and J by 5 bases; unmatched bases: 5. CDR3 length: 15 amino acids. The germline CDR1 and CDR2 sequences are SGHTA and FQGTGA. DNA of the CDR3: TGTGCCAGCAGCTTAACGACGGCGGGAGGGGACGAGCAGTACTTC. Translated, it gives CASSLTTAGGDEQYF.

This clonotype was found a few times. This chain joins TRBV7-9 and TRBJ2-7, with 8 nucleotides matching TRBD2. Germline CDR1 is SEHNR and CDR2 is FQNEAQ (reference sequence). The CDR3 contains 16 residues. V lost 1 base, J lost 7 bases, and 12 bases stayed unmatched. The CDR3 DNA reads TGTGCCAGCAGCTTAGGGATAAGCGGGAGCCTTGGGGAGCAGTACTTC. Translating it yields CASSLGISGSLGEQYF.

The genes are TRBV4-1 and TRBJ2-5; 8 nucleotides match TRBD2. Germline loops: CDR1 MGHRA, CDR2 YSYEKL. The CDR3 contains 18 residues. J lost 2 bases, V lost 1 base, and 12 bases had no gene match. The chain's CDR3 is CASSQAWRAGAPQETQYF. CDR3 nucleotide sequence: TGCGCCAGCAGCCAAGCGTGGCGAGCGGGAGCACCACAAGAGACCCAGTACTTC.

The V and J genes are TRBV24-1 and TRBJ1-1; D uncertain. Trimming took off 2 bases at V and 9 bases at J, with 6 bases between the two ends. CDR3 length: 11 residues. Germline-derived CDR1 and CDR2 are KGHDR and SFDVKD. For the CDR3, the DNA is TGTGCCACCAGTGATTCCCAGAAAGCTTTCTTT. It codes for CATSDSQKAFF.

This clonotype has ten or more counts. As DNA, the CDR3 is TGTGCCACCAGCAGAGATCAAGAGTCTGTAGCTTTCTTT. The encoded protein is CATSRDQESVAFF. This sequence joins TRBV15 and TRBJ1-1; no clear D. The CDR3 covers 13 residues. The germline V and J ends were trimmed by 0 bases and 10 bases, with 12 bases remaining between them. Germline CDR1 LNHNV, CDR2 YYDKDF (reference sequence).

The CDR3 loop is CASSYAKGLHEQYF. As DNA, the CDR3 is TGTGCCAGCAGTTACGCGAAGGGTCTGCACGAGCAGTACTTC. The V gene is TRBV6-5, the J gene TRBJ2-7; the D is unclear. The CDR3 spans 14 residues. The germline CDR1 and CDR2 sequences are MNHEY and SVGAGI. V was pared by 2 bases and J by 5 bases, with 13 bases between.

This clonotype has a handful of counts. The chain is built from TRBV2 and TRBJ1-1; D is uncertain. CDR1 and CDR2 (germline): SNHLY, FYNNEI. The CDR3 contains 13 residues. V lost 8 bases and J 0 bases, leaving 10 bases between the germline ends. CDR3 protein: CASQSEMNTEAFF. The CDR3 DNA reads as TGTGCCAGCCAATCAGAGATGAACACTGAAGCTTTCTTT. The whole variable domain, remainder taken from reference TRBV2 and TRBJ1-1, is EPEVTQTPSHQVTQMGQEVILRCVPISNHLYFYWYRQILGQKVEFLVSFYNNEISEKSEIFDDQFSVERPDGSNFTLKIRSTKLEDSAMYFCASQSEMNTEAFFGQGTRLTVV.